This TCR beta chain was retrieved from a study of T cell responses to AZD1222 COVID-19 vaccine. Between the trimmed V and J ends, which lost 2 bases and 1 base, there was a span of 12 bases. The CDR3 extends over 15 amino acids. Germline V gene data show CDR1 as SGHNT and CDR2 as YENEEA. In regard to this clone: Its specificity is unknown.

Overall study results and limits: The donor cohort was predominantly white British with a female majority, and clonal diversity may have been underestimated. CD4 TCRs associated with vaccination spanned spike, dominating at 160-218 and 743-854. In the spike-specific TCR repertoire, nearly half reportedly target unmutated variant regions.

Clones were read by immunoSEQ multiplex PCR, and TCRdb kept only the in-frame ones, dropping some. The table records fewer than 120,000 clones, 80% to 90% of them present only once. This receptor was obtained from an adult who received the AZD1222 COVID-19 vaccine. This sample comprised peripheral blood, obtained 28 days after the second AZD1222 dose. The chain couples TRBV11-3 to TRBJ2-7; tentatively, D is TRBD1 (5 bases). The CDR3 loop reads CASSLLWGQSYEQYF. The CDR3 region has the DNA TGTGCCAGCAGCTTACTTTGGGGCCAATCCTACGAGCAGTACTTC.